This passage covers 26 T cell receptor beta chains from one sample sequenced in a study of blood T cell repertoires in COVID-19. Using immunoSEQ multiplex PCR, the repertoire was profiled, and TCRdb retains in-frame clones only, with some absent. The data contain over 70,000 clones, approximately 79% of them singletons. Sequenced sample: peripheral blood. All receptors come from a man between 65 and 85 years old with active or convalescent COVID-19.

This sequence joins TRBV12-5 and TRBJ2-2; D perhaps matches TRBD2 (5 bases). Germline-derived CDR1 and CDR2 are LGHNT and FRNRAP. CDR3 length: 12 amino acids. V shed 6 bases and J shed 7 bases, with 9 bases lying between them. The CDR3 DNA reads as TGTGCTAGTGGCCGTCGGGGCGGGGAGCTGTTTTTT. It encodes CASGRRGGELFF.

Only a few counts were recorded for this clone. The rearrangement joins TRBV6-5 to TRBJ2-1, with 13 nucleotides matching TRBD2. The V and J ends lost 2 bases and 7 bases, in that order; junction bases with no gene match: 5. CDR1 and CDR2 (germline): MNHEY, SVGAGI. This CDR3 comprises 16 residues. CDR3 residues: CASSYPLAGGYNEQFF. CDR3 nucleotides: TGTGCCAGCAGTTACCCACTAGCGGGGGGGTATAATGAGCAGTTCTTC.

This clone occurred a few times. This chain joins TRBV30 and TRBJ1-4, with 7 nucleotides matching TRBD1. The V segment lost 2 bases and the J segment 8 bases; nucleotides outside the gene matches: 11. The germline CDR1 and CDR2 sequences are GTSNPN and SVGIG (reference sequence). This CDR3 is 15 amino acids long. This chain's CDR3 is CAWSPPARGHEKLFF. The CDR3 nucleotides are TGTGCCTGGAGTCCCCCCGCGAGGGGGCACGAAAAACTGTTTTTT. Full variable domain (rest looked up from reference TRBV30 and TRBJ1-4): SQTIHQWPATLVQPVGSPLSLECTVEGTSNPNLYWYRQAAGRGLQLLFYSVGIGQISSEVPQNLSASRPQDRQFILSSKKLLLSDSGFYLCAWSPPARGHEKLFFGSGTQLSVL.

This chain links TRBV19 with TRBJ1-6, with 8 positions matching TRBD1. V was pared by 4 bases and J by 6 bases, with 5 bases of the junction left unmatched. Germline V gene sequence: CDR1 LNHDA, CDR2 SQIVND (reference sequence). This CDR3 is built from 15 residues. CDR3 sequence (DNA): TGTGCCAGTAGTACCGACAGGGGACTTAATTCACCCCTCCACTTT. This encodes CASSTDRGLNSPLHF.

V and J are TRBV5-1 and TRBJ2-5, with 7 positions matching TRBD2. CDR1 is SGHRS, CDR2 YFSETQ, per germline. The CDR3 totals 15 residues. V dropped 4 bases and J dropped 3; count of bases not matched to a gene: 9. This chain's CDR3 is CASSGLAGREETQYF. The CDR3 DNA reads TGCGCCAGCAGCGGGCTAGCTGGGAGGGAAGAGACCCAGTACTTC.

This rearrangement joins TRBV7-3 to TRBJ2-1; D unclear. V gave up 11 bases and J gave up 9 bases, with 17 bases separating them. From germline, CDR1 is SGHTA and CDR2 FQGTGA. The CDR3 spans 12 residues. The CDR3 nucleotides read TGTGCCGCCACCACCCTTAGCACTGAGCAGTTCTTC. Translating it yields CAATTLSTEQFF.

In nucleotides, the CDR3 is TGTGCCAGCAGTGGCTCTTTTGGCGGGGGGGCGTTTGGGGCCAACGTCCTGACTTTC. Its protein product is CASSGSFGGGAFGANVLTF. The chain has TRBV2 and TRBJ2-6; TRBD2 matches 9 bases. Germline CDR1 SNHLY, CDR2 FYNNEI. V shed 4 bases, J shed 3 bases, and the junction held 13 bases outside the gene matches. This CDR3 has 19 residues.

This clone was found a few times. The chain has TRBV9 and TRBJ1-1, with D uncertain. Trimming left V 3 bases short and J 3 bases short, with 15 bases between. Germline V gene sequence: CDR1 SGDLS, CDR2 YYNGEE. The CDR3 consists of 15 residues. CDR3 sequence: CASSAHSSSDTEAFF. The CDR3 DNA reads as TGTGCCAGCAGCGCCCATAGTAGCTCGGACACTGAAGCTTTCTTT.

The V and J genes are TRBV5-1 and TRBJ2-7; 10 positions agree with TRBD1. The CDR3 totals 15 residues. J gave up 6 bases and V 0 bases, and 6 bases lay outside the gene matches. Per germline, CDR1 SGHRS and CDR2 YFSETQ. The CDR3 DNA is TGCGCCAGCAGCTTGGGCGCGGGACAGGGGTTCGAGCAGTACTTC. Protein product: CASSLGAGQGFEQYF. Drawing the rest from reference TRBV5-1 and TRBJ2-7, the complete variable domain is KAGVTQTPRYLIKTRGQQVTLSCSPISGHRSVSWYQQTPGQGLQFLFEYFSETQRNKGNFPGRFSGRQFSNSRSEMNVSTLELGDSALYLCASSLGAGQGFEQYFGPGTRLTVT.

This clone was counted between two and nine times. CDR3 nucleotide sequence: TGTGCCAGCAGCTCTAATCACTACGAGCAGTACTTC. It specifies CASSSNHYEQYF. The genes are TRBV7-2 and TRBJ2-7, with D hard to call. Germline CDR1 reads SGHTA; CDR2 reads FQGNSA. V gave up 4 bases and J gave up 3 bases, with 7 bases separating them. The CDR3 totals 12 residues.

V and J are TRBV5-1 and TRBJ2-3, with D uncertain. Germline V CDR1 and CDR2: SGHRS, YFSETQ. The CDR3 consists of 14 residues. The V and J ends lost 1 base and 2 bases respectively, with 8 bases between them. The CDR3 protein is CASSLSKYTDTQYF. The CDR3 coding sequence is TGCGCCAGCAGCTTGAGCAAGTACACAGATACGCAGTATTTT.

This rearrangement joins TRBV6-5 to TRBJ1-6, with a possible D match to TRBD1 (5 bases). The CDR3 runs 13 residues. V was clipped by 4 bases and J by 12 bases, with 13 bases between them. Germline V gene data show CDR1 as MNHEY and CDR2 as SVGAGI. This CDR3 is CASSFRVGGPLHF. The DNA of the CDR3 is TGTGCCAGCAGTTTCAGGGTGGGGGGACCCCTCCACTTT.

The V and J genes are TRBV5-1 and TRBJ1-5; D remains unclear. Per germline, CDR1 SGHRS and CDR2 YFSETQ. V gave up 4 bases and J gave up 3 bases, with 14 bases separating them. The length of the CDR3 is 15 residues. For the CDR3, the DNA is TGCGCCAGCAGCCCAGATGGGCAGATCAATCAGCCCCAGCATTTT. This translates into CASSPDGQINQPQHF.

V and J are TRBV25-1 and TRBJ1-4, with D maybe TRBD1 (5 bases). Germline V gene data show CDR1 as MGHDK and CDR2 as SYGVNS. Trimming removed 7 bases at V and 8 bases at J, with 20 bases between. The CDR3 consists of 15 residues. DNA of the CDR3: TGTGCCAGCAAAGTTAGGGGTTTCCGTCCAGAAAAACTGTTTTTT. It is translated as CASKVRGFRPEKLFF.

This chain uses TRBV28 with TRBJ2-1; TRBD1 aligns across 11 bases. CDR3 size: 11 residues. The germline CDR1 and CDR2 sequences are MDHEN and SYDVKM. The V segment lost 3 bases and the J segment 14 bases; nucleotides outside the gene matches: 0. CDR3 coding DNA: TGTGCCAGCAGTTTGGGACAGGGGGAGTTCTTC. It is translated as CASSLGQGEFF.

The V gene is TRBV27, the J gene TRBJ2-7; D may be TRBD2 (6 bases). Germline assignment: CDR1 MNHEY and CDR2 SMNVEV (reference sequence). This CDR3 spans 10 amino acids. V lost 8 bases and J 10 bases, leaving 12 bases between the germline ends. The DNA for the CDR3 is TGTGCCAGCGGACGAGCGGGTCAGTACTTC. This translates into CASGRAGQYF.

As DNA, the CDR3 is TGTGCCAGCAGCCAAGCTACAGGGTCTTACTATGGCTACACCTTC. This codes for CASSQATGSYYGYTF. The chain employs TRBV3-1 (or the pseudogene TRBV3-2) and TRBJ1-2; D is possibly TRBD1 (6 bases). The germline V and J ends were trimmed by 1 base and 3 bases, with 12 bases remaining between them. The CDR3 extends over 15 amino acids. From germline, CDR1 is LGHDT and CDR2 YNNKEL (reference sequence).

The chain has TRBV7-3 and TRBJ1-3, with 7 bases matching TRBD1. Trimming at V came to 3 bases and at J to 0 bases, leaving 5 bases not matched to a gene. Germline V CDR1 and CDR2: SGHTA, FQGTGA. The CDR3 is 16 amino acids. CDR3 amino acids: CASSFDDRASGNTIYF. The CDR3 nucleotides are TGTGCCAGCAGCTTCGATGACAGGGCCTCTGGAAACACCATATATTTT.

CDR3 residues: CSVGATGEIEKLFF. The CDR3 nucleotides are TGCAGCGTAGGAGCGACAGGCGAGATTGAAAAACTGTTTTTT. The V gene is TRBV29-1, the J gene TRBJ1-4, with D perhaps TRBD1 (6 bases). The V end was cut by 6 bases, the J end by 7 bases, with 18 bases between. The germline V gene has CDR1 SQVTM and CDR2 ANQGSEA. There are 14 residues in the CDR3. The whole variable domain, filled in from reference TRBV29-1 and TRBJ1-4, reads SAVISQKPSRDICQRGTSLTIQCQVDSQVTMMFWYRQQPGQSLTLIATANQGSEATYESGFVIDKFPISRPNLTFSTLTVSNMSPEDSSIYLCSVGATGEIEKLFFGSGTQLSVL.

This clone has a handful of counts. The chain employs TRBV19 and TRBJ2-5; 8 nucleotides line up with TRBD1. The CDR3 covers 17 residues. The germline V gene encodes CDR1 LNHDA and CDR2 SQIVND (reference sequence). V was pared by 4 bases and J by 2 bases, with 12 bases of the junction left unmatched. CDR3 loop: CASSRIQTGVRQETQYF. CDR3 DNA sequence: TGTGCCAGTAGTAGGATCCAGACAGGGGTTCGGCAAGAGACCCAGTACTTC.

This clone was seen just once. V and J are TRBV2 and TRBJ2-3; the match to TRBD2 covers 10 bases. V lost 4 bases, J lost 5 bases, and 6 bases stayed unmatched. The CDR3 loop spans 15 amino acids. In germline, CDR1 is SNHLY, CDR2 FYNNEI. DNA of the CDR3: TGTGCCAGCAGTGGCCTAGCGGGGGTTATAGATACGCAGTATTTT. It is translated as CASSGLAGVIDTQYF.

The chain carries TRBV2 and TRBJ2-2, with 13 bases fitting TRBD2. The CDR3 is 17 residues long. V was clipped by 6 bases and J by 6 bases; unmatched bases: 10. CDR1 and CDR2 from the germline V gene are SNHLY and FYNNEI. The CDR3: CASRETSGGAQAGELFF. The CDR3 nucleotides read TGTGCCAGCAGGGAAACTAGCGGGGGGGCTCAGGCCGGGGAGCTGTTTTTT.

V is TRBV5-1 and J is TRBJ2-6; 8 bases map to TRBD1. The V gene's germline CDR1 is SGHRS and CDR2 YFSETQ. The V and J ends lost 4 bases and 4 bases, in that order; junction bases with no gene match: 7. The CDR3 is made up of 16 amino acids. The CDR3 DNA is TGCGCCAGCAGCCCTGACAGGGGTGCCGGGGCCAACGTCCTGACTTTC. The encoded protein is CASSPDRGAGANVLTF. The variable domain in full, completed from reference TRBV5-1 and TRBJ2-6, reads KAGVTQTPRYLIKTRGQQVTLSCSPISGHRSVSWYQQTPGQGLQFLFEYFSETQRNKGNFPGRFSGRQFSNSRSEMNVSTLELGDSALYLCASSPDRGAGANVLTFGAGSRLTVL.

The chain recombines TRBV5-1 with TRBJ2-3, with 10 bases that match TRBD2. V shed 1 base, J shed 3 bases, and the junction held 5 bases outside the gene matches. The V gene's germline CDR1 is SGHRS and CDR2 YFSETQ. The CDR3 length is 16 residues. The CDR3 DNA follows: TGCGCCAGCAGCTTGAGCGGGGGGGCGGTAACAGATACGCAGTATTTT. The encoded protein is CASSLSGGAVTDTQYF.

The rearrangement links TRBV6-1 to TRBJ1-2; 8 nucleotides match TRBD1. J lost 3 bases, V lost 2 bases, and 2 bases had no gene match. Germline V lookup: CDR1 MNHNS, CDR2 SASEGT. The CDR3 contains 14 residues. CDR3 in amino acids: CASSESDRDYGYTF. The CDR3 DNA is TGTGCCAGCAGTGAATCGGACAGGGACTATGGCTACACCTTC.

The chain has TRBV24-1 and TRBJ1-1, with 9 bases lining up with TRBD1. The CDR3 sequence is 15 residues long. The ends lost 3 bases at V and 0 bases at J; junction bases unmatched: 1. Germline V lookup: CDR1 KGHDR, CDR2 SFDVKD. As DNA, the CDR3 is TGTGCCACCAGTGATGGACAGGGGCTGAACACTGAAGCTTTCTTT. It yields the protein CATSDGQGLNTEAFF.